This TCR beta chain comes out of a study of identical twins. This clonotype was seen a handful of times. One entry per CDR3 protein results from TCRdb running MiXCR on the 5' RACE reads. The table lists 1.5 million or so distinct CDR3 sequences, more than 30% of them singletons. The CDR3 has 11 residues. Germline CDR1 is DFQATT and CDR2 is SNEGSKA (reference sequence). V lost 7 bases and J lost 4, with 10 bases in between. The material sequenced was cord blood. This receptor was obtained from a newborn girl in good health. The rearrangement joins TRBV20-1 to TRBJ2-5, with D possibly TRBD1 on 6 matching bases. This CDR3 reads CSVLGGETQYF. CDR3 coding DNA: TGCAGTGTTTTAGGGGGAGAGACCCAGTACTTC.